Listed below are T cell receptor beta chains from one sample, sequenced in a study of cytotoxic CD8 clonotypes in ibrutinib-treated CLL. The repertoire was sequenced with immunoSEQ multiplex PCR; TCRdb's copy has only in-frame clones and lacks some. Of over 30,000 clones listed, around 63% are singletons. The sequencing here drew on PBMCs, taken at disease progression, from a patient treated with ibrutinib. These receptors were taken from a human donor with chronic lymphocytic leukemia. The CDR3 runs from the conserved cysteine through the conserved F or W. The D gene is left open where the match is weak. Clone size is not always given. Where it is, it says once, few, many or a class for expanded clones.

V	D	J	size	DNA	CDR3
TRBV7-2	.	TRBJ1-1	few	TGTGCCAGCAGCTTAGCCTCCAACACCAACGCTGAAGCTTTCTTT	CASSLASNTNAEAFF
TRBV6-5	.	TRBJ2-2	.	TGTGCCAGCAGGCTAGCGTGGGGGGTCACCGGGGAGCTGTTTTTT	CASRLAWGVTGELFF
TRBV5-8	.	TRBJ2-1	.	TGTGCCAGCATGACCCGGGAGAAAGGGAGGAATGAGCAGTTCTTC	CASMTREKGRNEQFF
TRBV23-1	.	TRBJ2-1	once	TGCGCCAGCAGCCTCAATCGCGCGCGTACCTACAATGAGCAGTTCTTC	CASSLNRARTYNEQFF
TRBV5-6	.	TRBJ2-5	.	TGTGCCAGTAGGGGAGTGTTCCAAGAGACCCAGTACTTC	CASRGVFQETQYF
TRBV11-2	.	TRBJ2-5	.	TGTGCTAGCAGCTCGGGGACCGCCGGTCGGGAGACCCAGTACTTC	CASSSGTAGRETQYF
TRBV6-5	TRBD1	TRBJ2-1	.	TGTGCCAGCAGGCCCGGACAGGGCTTAGGGGAGCAGTTCTTC	CASRPGQGLGEQFF
TRBV19	TRBD1	TRBJ1-4	few	TGTGCCAGTAGTTCCCGCGGGACAGGGAATGAAAAACTGTTTTTT	CASSSRGTGNEKLFF
TRBV6-4	TRBD2	TRBJ2-3	.	TGTGCCAGCAGTGACTGGGCTACTCGCGGGAGTTATGTAGGTGGCACAGATACGCAGTATTTT	CASSDWATRGSYVGGTDTQYF
TRBV23-1	.	TRBJ1-5	few	TGCGCCAGCAGTCACCGGCTGGGACACCGATATAGCAATCAGCCCCAGCATTTT	CASSHRLGHRYSNQPQHF
TRBV7-9	.	TRBJ2-1	.	TGTGCCAGCAGCTTCGGTACGCCCGAGCAGTTCTTC	CASSFGTPEQFF
TRBV18	.	TRBJ2-1	.	TGTGCCAGCTCACCGGAAGGAACTGTGGAGCAGTTCTTC	CASSPEGTVEQFF
TRBV5-1	TRBD1	TRBJ2-6	.	TGCGCCAGCAGCTCTGGACAGGGGGGCTCTGGGGCCAACGTCCTGACTTTC	CASSSGQGGSGANVLTF
TRBV2	.	TRBJ2-7	.	TGTGCCAGCAGTGGTTGGACGGGCTACGAGCAGTACTTC	CASSGWTGYEQYF
TRBV7-9	TRBD2	TRBJ2-5	few	TGTGCCAGCAGCTTGGGACGGGAGGTTCAAGAGACCCAGTACTTC	CASSLGREVQETQYF
TRBV27	.	TRBJ2-1	.	TGTGCCAGCAGTTTAGGGGCCAGGGTCGGTGGGCGAGGCAATGAGCAGTTCTTC	CASSLGARVGGRGNEQFF
TRBV5-1	.	TRBJ2-6	.	TGCGCCAGCAGCTGGACGGTGGGAAAGACCTCTGGGGCCAACGTCCTGACTTTC	CASSWTVGKTSGANVLTF
TRBV10-3	TRBD2	TRBJ2-1	.	TGTGCCATCAGTGAGACGGGAGGGGGTTACAATGAGCAGTTCTTC	CAISETGGGYNEQFF
TRBV11-2	.	TRBJ2-1	once	TGTGCCAGCAGCTTAGGAAGTCCCGGGCTCTACAATGAGCAGTTCTTC	CASSLGSPGLYNEQFF
TRBV5-1	.	TRBJ1-2	many	TGCGCCAGCAGCATACAGGGAGACTATGGCTACACCTTC	CASSIQGDYGYTF
TRBV7-8	TRBD2	TRBJ2-2	.	TGTGCCAGCAGCAACCCTAGCGGGAGGACTAACACCGGGGAGCTGTTTTTT	CASSNPSGRTNTGELFF
TRBV5-6	.	TRBJ1-1	.	TGTGCCAGCAGCTTCAATTCAGGGGCACGAAACACTGAAGCTTTCTTT	CASSFNSGARNTEAFF
TRBV29-1	TRBD1	TRBJ2-2	.	TGCAGCGGTGGGACAGCGAACACCGGGGAGCTGTTTTTT	CSGGTANTGELFF
TRBV11-2	.	TRBJ2-2	.	TGTGCCAGCAGCCCCCGGGTGCGAGGAACGGGCGGGGAGCTGTTTTTT	CASSPRVRGTGGELFF
TRBV27	TRBD1	TRBJ1-2	few	TGTGCCAGCAGATTACAGGGGGCGGGTGGCTACACCTTC	CASRLQGAGGYTF
TRBV27	TRBD1	TRBJ1-2	.	TGTGCCAGCAGTCCGGGACAGGGGACGCTGGCCATATATGGCTACACCTTC	CASSPGQGTLAIYGYTF
TRBV11-3	TRBD2	TRBJ2-7	.	TGTGCCAGCAGCTTCCCGGGACTAGCGGGTAATTACGAGCAGTACTTC	CASSFPGLAGNYEQYF
TRBV6-6	.	TRBJ2-5	.	TGTGCCAGCAGTTGGGGGGGCAGGGCCCAGTACTTC	CASSWGGRAQYF
TRBV7-9	.	TRBJ1-5	medium-sized	TGTGCCAGCAGCTTGACAAATCAGCCCCAGCATTTT	CASSLTNQPQHF
TRBV7-2	TRBD2	TRBJ2-1	few	TGTGCCAGCAGCCCCCCGTTAGCGGGAGTTGAGCAGTTCTTC	CASSPPLAGVEQFF
TRBV5-6	.	TRBJ2-1	few	TGTGCCAGCAGCTTTCTCCGGGACGACAATGAGCAGTTCTTC	CASSFLRDDNEQFF
TRBV11-3	TRBD1	TRBJ2-1	.	TGTGCCAGCAGCTTCCGGGACAGGGGATTTAATGAGCAGTTCTTC	CASSFRDRGFNEQFF
TRBV7-9	.	TRBJ2-3	once	TGTGCCAGCAGCTGGCGACCCAGCACAGATACGCAGTATTTT	CASSWRPSTDTQYF
TRBV30	.	TRBJ1-5	.	TGTGCCTGGAGTGTATCGGCTAGAGGCAATCAGCCCCAGCATTTT	CAWSVSARGNQPQHF
TRBV7-2	.	TRBJ1-5	.	TGTGCCAGCAGCTTAAGGGGGGAGGGCAGCCAGCCCCAGCATTTT	CASSLRGEGSQPQHF
TRBV30	TRBD1	TRBJ1-4	.	TGTGCCTGCACCGGGGCAGGGGGTGAAAAACTGTTTTTT	CACTGAGGEKLFF
TRBV9	.	TRBJ2-5	.	TGTGCCAGCAGCGTAGCTCCTACCGAGACCCAGTACTTC	CASSVAPTETQYF
TRBV5-4	TRBD1	TRBJ2-1	few	TGTGCCAGCAGCTGGGAACCGGGACAGAAGAAGTTCTTC	CASSWEPGQKKFF
TRBV21-1	.	TRBJ1-4	.	TGTGCCAGCAGCAAAGTTACTGGATACGACGAAAAACTGTTTTTT	CASSKVTGYDEKLFF
TRBV15	.	TRBJ2-7	.	TGTGCCACCAGCAGAGATTCGGCGGCTGTCTCCTACGAGCAGTACTTC	CATSRDSAAVSYEQYF